Listed below are T cell receptor beta chains from one sample, sequenced in a study of ipilimumab plus nivolumab after autologous stem cell transplantation. TCRdb keeps only in-frame clones here, not all; method: immunoSEQ multiplex PCR. Of 43,000 or so clones in the sample, about 88% were seen once. The sequencing used PBMCs, collected in a trial of ipilimumab plus nivolumab as post-transplant consolidation. The receptors stem from a male donor with multiple myeloma. CDR3s include the opening cysteine and the closing phenylalanine or tryptophan. The order of the fields is CDR3 length, clone size, V gene, J gene, D gene, CDR3 DNA, CDR3 protein. D genes are given only for firm matches. Clone size is given for some rows only: seen once, a few or many times, or a class if the clone is expanded.

len: 15; abundance: once; v_gene: TRBV18; j_gene: TRBJ1-2; d_gene: NA; CDR3nt: TGTGCCAGCTCACCAGAGGCAGCCTCTCTCTATGGCTACACCTTC; CDR3aa: CASSPEAASLYGYTF
len: 12; abundance: NA; v_gene: TRBV6-6; j_gene: TRBJ2-7; d_gene: NA; CDR3nt: TGTGCCAGCAGTTCCTGGAGTTACGAGCAGTACTTC; CDR3aa: CASSSWSYEQYF
len: 13; abundance: NA; v_gene: TRBV7-3; j_gene: TRBJ2-3; d_gene: NA; CDR3nt: TGTGCCAGCAGCCCGGGGGAGGTGGATACGCAGTATTTT; CDR3aa: CASSPGEVDTQYF
len: 14; abundance: NA; v_gene: TRBV5-4; j_gene: TRBJ2-1; d_gene: TRBD2; CDR3nt: TGTGCCAGCAGCTTGACTAGCGGGAGCGATGAGCAGTTCTTC; CDR3aa: CASSLTSGSDEQFF
len: 15; abundance: NA; v_gene: TRBV6-1; j_gene: TRBJ2-5; d_gene: NA; CDR3nt: TGTGCCAGCCGCTCTAGGATAGCAGACCAAGAGACCCAGTACTTC; CDR3aa: CASRSRIADQETQYF
len: 16; abundance: once; v_gene: TRBV18; j_gene: TRBJ1-3; d_gene: NA; CDR3nt: TGTGCCAGCTCACCACCATCAGTGAGCTCTGGAAACACCATATATTTT; CDR3aa: CASSPPSVSSGNTIYF
len: 12; abundance: NA; v_gene: TRBV5-6; j_gene: TRBJ1-3; d_gene: NA; CDR3nt: TGTGCCAGCAGCACCCGGATGAACACCATATATTTT; CDR3aa: CASSTRMNTIYF
len: 14; abundance: once; v_gene: TRBV7-2; j_gene: TRBJ2-4; d_gene: TRBD1; CDR3nt: TGTGCCAGCAGCTTAGAGGACAGGTCCCACATTCAGTACTTC; CDR3aa: CASSLEDRSHIQYF
len: 13; abundance: NA; v_gene: TRBV7-2; j_gene: TRBJ1-5; d_gene: NA; CDR3nt: TGTGCCAGCAGCTTAGTAGGGGTCCAGCCCCAGCATTTT; CDR3aa: CASSLVGVQPQHF
len: 16; abundance: NA; v_gene: TRBV5-6; j_gene: TRBJ1-4; d_gene: TRBD1; CDR3nt: TGTGCCAGCAGCCCATTGGACAGGGGCCCCAATGAAAAACTGTTTTTT; CDR3aa: CASSPLDRGPNEKLFF
len: 13; abundance: NA; v_gene: TRBV4-3; j_gene: TRBJ1-2; d_gene: TRBD1; CDR3nt: TGCGCCAGCAGCCAGACGACAGGGACTGGCTACACCTTC; CDR3aa: CASSQTTGTGYTF
len: 13; abundance: NA; v_gene: TRBV27; j_gene: TRBJ1-2; d_gene: NA; CDR3nt: TGTGCCAGCAGTGGGAGAGAGGCTTATGGCTACACCTTC; CDR3aa: CASSGREAYGYTF
len: 17; abundance: NA; v_gene: TRBV5-1; j_gene: TRBJ2-6; d_gene: NA; CDR3nt: TGCGCCAGCAGCCCCTCGGGCAGCTACTCTGGGGCCAACGTCCTGACTTTC; CDR3aa: CASSPSGSYSGANVLTF
len: 12; abundance: NA; v_gene: TRBV7-3; j_gene: TRBJ2-5; d_gene: NA; CDR3nt: TGTGCCAGCAGCCCACAGCCAGGGACCCAGTACTTC; CDR3aa: CASSPQPGTQYF
len: 16; abundance: NA; v_gene: TRBV2; j_gene: TRBJ2-5; d_gene: NA; CDR3nt: TGTGCCAGCAGCGAGAGGGGATTCCCTTGGCCGGAGACCCAGTACTTC; CDR3aa: CASSERGFPWPETQYF
len: 14; abundance: NA; v_gene: TRBV7-2; j_gene: TRBJ2-5; d_gene: NA; CDR3nt: TGTGCCAGCAGCTTATCAGGAATCCAAGAGACCCAGTACTTC; CDR3aa: CASSLSGIQETQYF
len: 15; abundance: NA; v_gene: TRBV21-1; j_gene: TRBJ1-6; d_gene: NA; CDR3nt: TGTGCCAGCCGCCAGCCGGGACAGACTAATTCACCCCTCCACTTT; CDR3aa: CASRQPGQTNSPLHF
len: 15; abundance: NA; v_gene: TRBV10-3; j_gene: TRBJ1-4; d_gene: TRBD1; CDR3nt: TGTGCCATCAGTGACCCCGGGACAGGGGTTGAAAAACTGTTTTTT; CDR3aa: CAISDPGTGVEKLFF
len: 16; abundance: NA; v_gene: TRBV5-1; j_gene: TRBJ1-4; d_gene: NA; CDR3nt: TGCGCCAGCAGCTTGTCCTCCGGAGGGAGTAATGAAAAACTGTTTTTT; CDR3aa: CASSLSSGGSNEKLFF
len: 15; abundance: NA; v_gene: TRBV2; j_gene: TRBJ2-6; d_gene: NA; CDR3nt: TGTGCCAGCAGAGGTCTTCTCTCTGGGGCCAACGTCCTGACTTTC; CDR3aa: CASRGLLSGANVLTF
len: 17; abundance: NA; v_gene: TRBV9; j_gene: TRBJ2-1; d_gene: TRBD2; CDR3nt: TGTGCCAGCAGCGAGGGACTAGCAGGGCCGCCTTGGGATGAGCAGTTCTTC; CDR3aa: CASSEGLAGPPWDEQFF
len: 11; abundance: NA; v_gene: TRBV29-1; j_gene: TRBJ1-1; d_gene: NA; CDR3nt: TGCAGCGTTGAAGGGAACACTGAAGCTTTCTTT; CDR3aa: CSVEGNTEAFF
len: 16; abundance: NA; v_gene: TRBV5-6; j_gene: TRBJ2-2; d_gene: NA; CDR3nt: TGTGCCAGCAGCTTTTCTGGAAACACGAACACCGGGGAGCTGTTTTTT; CDR3aa: CASSFSGNTNTGELFF
len: 14; abundance: NA; v_gene: TRBV25-1; j_gene: TRBJ1-2; d_gene: NA; CDR3nt: TGTGCCAGCAGTGTGCAGGCATCTAACTATGGCTACACCTTC; CDR3aa: CASSVQASNYGYTF
len: 11; abundance: NA; v_gene: TRBV28; j_gene: TRBJ1-1; d_gene: NA; CDR3nt: TGTGCCAGCCATAGGAACACTGAAGCTTTCTTT; CDR3aa: CASHRNTEAFF
len: 15; abundance: NA; v_gene: TRBV5-1; j_gene: TRBJ2-7; d_gene: TRBD2; CDR3nt: TGCGCCAGCAGCTTGTGGGGGGGTGCGGGCTACGAGCAGTACTTC; CDR3aa: CASSLWGGAGYEQYF
len: 14; abundance: NA; v_gene: TRBV19; j_gene: TRBJ2-5; d_gene: NA; CDR3nt: TGTGCCAGTAGTCCGCGACAGGTCTGGGAGACCCAGTACTTC; CDR3aa: CASSPRQVWETQYF
len: 11; abundance: NA; v_gene: TRBV18; j_gene: TRBJ2-3; d_gene: NA; CDR3nt: TGTGCCAGCTCGAGCACAGATACGCAGTATTTT; CDR3aa: CASSSTDTQYF
len: 17; abundance: NA; v_gene: TRBV4-3; j_gene: TRBJ2-1; d_gene: NA; CDR3nt: TGCGCCAGCAGCCAAGATAGGAGGTCCACTCCCTACAATGAGCAGTTCTTC; CDR3aa: CASSQDRRSTPYNEQFF
len: 15; abundance: NA; v_gene: TRBV7-9; j_gene: TRBJ2-7; d_gene: TRBD1; CDR3nt: TGTGCCAGCAGTCCTACGGGACAGACTTCTTACGAGCAGTACTTC; CDR3aa: CASSPTGQTSYEQYF
len: 17; abundance: NA; v_gene: TRBV5-6; j_gene: TRBJ2-2; d_gene: NA; CDR3nt: TGTGCCAGCAGCCCCGAGGGCGGGACTGTGAACACCGGGGAGCTGTTTTTT; CDR3aa: CASSPEGGTVNTGELFF
len: 16; abundance: NA; v_gene: TRBV4-2; j_gene: TRBJ2-1; d_gene: TRBD2; CDR3nt: TGTGCCAGCAGCCAAGAGAGCGGGAGGCCAGACAATGAGCAGTTCTTC; CDR3aa: CASSQESGRPDNEQFF
len: 12; abundance: NA; v_gene: TRBV11-2; j_gene: TRBJ2-2; d_gene: NA; CDR3nt: TGTGCCAGCAGCCCCTTTGCCGGGGAGCTGTTTTTT; CDR3aa: CASSPFAGELFF
len: 17; abundance: NA; v_gene: TRBV19; j_gene: TRBJ2-6; d_gene: NA; CDR3nt: TGTGCCAGTAGCCCGGGACGAAAGAACTCTGGGGCCAACGTCCTGACTTTC; CDR3aa: CASSPGRKNSGANVLTF
len: 16; abundance: NA; v_gene: TRBV27; j_gene: TRBJ2-1; d_gene: TRBD2; CDR3nt: TGTGCCAGCAAAGCGAATAGCGGGGGCACGTACAATGAGCAGTTCTTC; CDR3aa: CASKANSGGTYNEQFF